This record concerns one T cell receptor beta chain sequence. Antigen specificity is unknown. TCRdb's table, derived via immunoSEQ multiplex PCR, lists solely in-frame clones and lacks some. The data contain under 40,000 clones, 78% of them singletons. Time point given: week 35, safety follow-up. The study gave 300 ug of mutant IDH1 20-mer peptide per vaccine dose, with topical imiquimod. Patients carried new grade 3 or 4 IDH1-mutant astrocytomas lacking nuclear ATRX. These data come from a study of a mutant IDH1 vaccine in newly diagnosed glioma. Study-level background: Treated patients had a mean age of around 39 years and a sex split that was roughly 60% male and about 40% female. Study-wide points: Across multiple MHC alleles, 85% to 95% of patients had vaccine-induced responses.

Germline V gene lookup returns CDR1 KGHSH and CDR2 LQKENI. The CDR3 is made up of 13 amino acids. Trimming took 5 bases from V and 6 from J, leaving 13 bases between them. The chain uses TRBV18 and TRBJ1-2, with D hard to call. The sample in question was PBMCs, obtained from a glioma patient whose treatment included an IDH1 peptide vaccine. This receptor was identified in a woman aged 40 to 50 with glioma. The CDR3 DNA sequence: TGTGCCAGCTCAACCAACGGGATGGATGGCTACACCTTC. It encodes CASSTNGMDGYTF.